This T cell receptor (beta chain) was captured in a study of Ad26.COV2.S vaccination and SARS-CoV-2 variants. About the study: Participants got Ad26.COV2.S intramuscularly, once or twice 56 days apart.

Study conclusions and caveats: Substantial breadth was reported for post-vaccination spike-specific CD8+ and CD4+ T cells.

Treatment specified: roughly 20 received Ad26.COV2.S at low or high dose, single or two shots; several received placebo; per-sample allocation not given. Day 63 after the first vaccine or placebo injection was the time point for sampling. Data came from immunoSEQ multiplex PCR; TCRdb stores just in-frame clones and leaves some out. The sample has approximately 340,000 clones, approximately 84% seen once. About this clone: Its antigen is undetermined.

V lost 3 bases and J lost 2, with 14 bases in between. CDR3 size: 15 residues. Germline V gene sequence: CDR1 LGHNA, CDR2 YSLEER. The chain couples TRBV4-3 to TRBJ2-7; a weak D match, TRBD1 (6 bases). The sequences come from peripheral blood, collected in a trial of Ad26.COV2.S vaccine versus placebo. The sequence derives from a person aged 18-65 years who received the Ad26.COV2.S COVID-19 vaccine or a placebo. The CDR3: CASSHASGQAYEQYF. CDR3 sequence (DNA): TGCGCCAGCAGCCACGCCTCGGGACAAGCCTACGAGCAGTACTTC.